This T cell receptor beta chain was retrieved from a study of blood T cell repertoires in COVID-19. Study information: COVID-19 samples, acute and convalescent, were from the United States, Italy and Spain. Sources were T cells, B-cell-depleted T cells, or PBMCs; the material itself was cDNA or gDNA.

Here immunoSEQ multiplex PCR was the method, and the copy in TCRdb shows in-frame clones only, minus some. Of 200,000 to 300,000 clones detected, about nine tenths appear once; the ten largest clones hold roughly 7%. This clone was detected once. Source material: peripheral blood. The clonotype originates from a man between 60 and 75 years old who had recovered from COVID-19.

CDR3 nucleotides: TGTGCCAGCAGCCGGGACAGTTTAATTACCTCTGGGGCCAACGTCCTGACTTTC. Protein sequence: CASSRDSLITSGANVLTF. This chain joins TRBV5-5 and TRBJ2-6, with TRBD1 matching over 7 bases. V was pared by 4 bases and J by 0 bases, with 10 bases of the junction left unmatched. From germline, CDR1 is SGHKS and CDR2 YYEKEE (reference sequence). This CDR3 has 18 amino acids.